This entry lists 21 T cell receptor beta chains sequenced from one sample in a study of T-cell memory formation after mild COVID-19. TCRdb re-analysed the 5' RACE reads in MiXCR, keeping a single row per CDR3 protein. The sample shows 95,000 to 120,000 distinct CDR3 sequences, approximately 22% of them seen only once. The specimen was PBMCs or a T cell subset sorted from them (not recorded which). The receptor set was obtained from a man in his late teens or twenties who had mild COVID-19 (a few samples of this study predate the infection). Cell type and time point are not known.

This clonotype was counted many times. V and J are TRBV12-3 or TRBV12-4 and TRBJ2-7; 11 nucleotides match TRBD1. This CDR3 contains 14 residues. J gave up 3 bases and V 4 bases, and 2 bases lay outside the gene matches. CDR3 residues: CASSSGTGGYEQYF. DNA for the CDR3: TGTGCCAGCAGTTCGGGGACAGGGGGCTACGAGCAGTACTTC.

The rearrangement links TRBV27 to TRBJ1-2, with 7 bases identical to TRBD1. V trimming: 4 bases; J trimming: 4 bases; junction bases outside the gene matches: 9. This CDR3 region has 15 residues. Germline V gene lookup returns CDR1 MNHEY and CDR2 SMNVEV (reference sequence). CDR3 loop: CASSWGDSKIYGYTF. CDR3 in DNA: TGTGCCAGCAGTTGGGGGGACAGCAAGATCTATGGCTACACCTTC.

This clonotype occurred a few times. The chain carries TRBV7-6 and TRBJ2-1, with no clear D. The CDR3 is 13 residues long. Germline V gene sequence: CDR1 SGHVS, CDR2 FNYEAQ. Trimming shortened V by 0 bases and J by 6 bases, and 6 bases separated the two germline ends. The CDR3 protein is CASSLALGNEQFF. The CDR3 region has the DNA TGTGCCAGCAGCTTAGCTCTAGGCAATGAGCAGTTCTTC.

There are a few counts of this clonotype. CDR3 DNA: TGTGCCAGCAGACCTATTTCGGGGTGGAGAGAGACCCAGTACTTC. Protein: CASRPISGWRETQYF. The rearrangement joins TRBV27 to TRBJ2-5; D might be TRBD2 (5 bases). CDR1 is MNHEY and CDR2 is SMNVEV in the germline V gene (reference sequence). CDR3 length: 15 amino acids. V lost 6 bases and J lost 4, with 18 bases in between.

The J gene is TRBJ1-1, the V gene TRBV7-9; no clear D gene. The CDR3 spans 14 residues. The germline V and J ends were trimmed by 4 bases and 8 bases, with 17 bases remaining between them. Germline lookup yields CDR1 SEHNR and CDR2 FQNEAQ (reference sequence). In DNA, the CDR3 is TGTGCCAGCAGCTCAGAGGGTGTGGGGATAGAAGCTTTCTTT. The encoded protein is CASSSEGVGIEAFF.

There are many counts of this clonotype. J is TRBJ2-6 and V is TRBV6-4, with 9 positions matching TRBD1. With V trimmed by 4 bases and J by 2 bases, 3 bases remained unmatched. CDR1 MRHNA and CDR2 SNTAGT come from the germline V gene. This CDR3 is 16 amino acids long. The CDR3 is CASSVTGGAGANVLTF. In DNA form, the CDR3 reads TGTGCCAGCAGTGTGACAGGGGGAGCTGGGGCCAACGTCCTGACTTTC.

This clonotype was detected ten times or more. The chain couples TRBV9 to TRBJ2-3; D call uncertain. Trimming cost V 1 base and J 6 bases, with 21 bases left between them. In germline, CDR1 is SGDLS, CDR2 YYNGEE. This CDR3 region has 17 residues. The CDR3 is CASSVSGGLTSRDTQYF. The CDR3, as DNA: TGTGCCAGCAGCGTATCCGGCGGATTGACGTCTCGGGATACGCAGTATTTT.

The CDR3 sequence: CASSVGRGYLRETQYF. In DNA, the CDR3 is TGTGCCAGCAGCGTAGGACGGGGGTACCTACGAGAGACCCAGTACTTC. The V gene is TRBV9, the J gene TRBJ2-5, with a tentative D call TRBD2 (6 bases). This CDR3 region has 16 residues. Germline assignment: CDR1 SGDLS and CDR2 YYNGEE. V shed 0 bases and J shed 4 bases, with 16 bases lying between them. The full variable domain, its missing parts supplied by reference TRBV9 and TRBJ2-5, is DSGVTQTPKHLITATGQRVTLRCSPRSGDLSVYWYQQSLDQGLQFLIQYYNGEERAKGNILERFSAQQFPDLHSELNLSSLELGDSALYFCASSVGRGYLRETQYFGPGTRLLVL.

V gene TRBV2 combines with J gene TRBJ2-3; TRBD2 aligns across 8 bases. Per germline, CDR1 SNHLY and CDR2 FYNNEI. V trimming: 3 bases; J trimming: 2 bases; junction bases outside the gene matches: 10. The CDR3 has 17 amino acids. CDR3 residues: CASSDRAGGGYTDTQYF. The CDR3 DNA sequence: TGTGCCAGCAGTGATCGTGCCGGGGGGGGCTACACAGATACGCAGTATTTT.

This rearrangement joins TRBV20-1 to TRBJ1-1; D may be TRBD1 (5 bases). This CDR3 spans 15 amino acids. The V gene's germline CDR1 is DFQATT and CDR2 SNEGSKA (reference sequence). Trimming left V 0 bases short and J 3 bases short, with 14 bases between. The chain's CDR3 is CSARDLGHRDTEAFF. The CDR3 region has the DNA TGCAGTGCTAGAGATCTGGGGCACCGGGACACTGAAGCTTTCTTT.

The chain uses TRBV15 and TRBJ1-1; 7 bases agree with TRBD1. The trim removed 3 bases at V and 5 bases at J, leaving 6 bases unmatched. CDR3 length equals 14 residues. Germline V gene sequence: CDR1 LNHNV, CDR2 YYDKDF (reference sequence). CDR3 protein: CATSSRQGRTEAFF. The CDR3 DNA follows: TGTGCCACCAGCAGTCGACAGGGCAGGACTGAAGCTTTCTTT.

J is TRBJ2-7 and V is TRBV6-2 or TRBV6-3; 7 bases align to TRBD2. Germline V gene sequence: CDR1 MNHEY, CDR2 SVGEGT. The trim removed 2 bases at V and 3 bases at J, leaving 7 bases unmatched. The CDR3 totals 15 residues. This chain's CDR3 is CASSYLTSRSYEQYF. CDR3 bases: TGTGCCAGCAGTTACCTGACTAGCAGAAGCTACGAGCAGTACTTC.

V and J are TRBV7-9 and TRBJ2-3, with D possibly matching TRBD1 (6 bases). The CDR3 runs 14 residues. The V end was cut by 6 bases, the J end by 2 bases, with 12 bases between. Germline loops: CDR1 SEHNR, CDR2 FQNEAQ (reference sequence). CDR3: CASSSTGSTDTQYF. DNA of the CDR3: TGTGCCAGCAGTTCCACAGGGTCCACAGATACGCAGTATTTT.

The CDR3 loop is CASSLRSPGPYEQYV. The DNA for the CDR3 is TGTGCCAGCAGCTTGAGGTCGCCAGGTCCCTACGAGCAGTACGTC. The chain couples TRBV11-2 to TRBJ2-7; D remains unclear. Trimming cost V 3 bases and J 2 bases, with 14 bases left between them. The CDR3 spans 15 residues. Germline CDR1 SGHAT, CDR2 FQNNGV.

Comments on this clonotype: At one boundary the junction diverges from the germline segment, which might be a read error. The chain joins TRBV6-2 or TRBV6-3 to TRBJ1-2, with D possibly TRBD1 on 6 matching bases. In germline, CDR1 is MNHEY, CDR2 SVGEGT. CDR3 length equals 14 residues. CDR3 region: CASSYLQGIDGYTF. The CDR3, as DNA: TGTGCCAGCAGCTACTTACAGGGAATTGATGGCTACACCTTC.

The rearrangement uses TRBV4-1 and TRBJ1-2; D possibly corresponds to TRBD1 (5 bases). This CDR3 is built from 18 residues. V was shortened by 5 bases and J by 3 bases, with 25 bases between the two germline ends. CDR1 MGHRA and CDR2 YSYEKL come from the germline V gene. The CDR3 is CASSYTSGPGTVDYGYTF. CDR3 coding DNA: TGCGCCAGCAGCTATACCTCCGGCCCCGGGACGGTGGACTATGGCTACACCTTC.

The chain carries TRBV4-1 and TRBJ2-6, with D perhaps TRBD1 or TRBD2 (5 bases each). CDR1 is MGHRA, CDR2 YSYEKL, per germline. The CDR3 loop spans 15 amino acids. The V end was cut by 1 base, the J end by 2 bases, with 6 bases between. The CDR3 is CASSQGGAGANVLTF. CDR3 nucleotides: TGCGCCAGCAGCCAAGGAGGGGCTGGGGCCAACGTCCTGACTTTC.

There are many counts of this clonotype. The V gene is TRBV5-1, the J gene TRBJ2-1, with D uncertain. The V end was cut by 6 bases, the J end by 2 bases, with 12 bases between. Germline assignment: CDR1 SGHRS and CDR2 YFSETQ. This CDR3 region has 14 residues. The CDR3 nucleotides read TGCGCCAGCACTAGGACGGGCCCCTACAATGAGCAGTTCTTC. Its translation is CASTRTGPYNEQFF.

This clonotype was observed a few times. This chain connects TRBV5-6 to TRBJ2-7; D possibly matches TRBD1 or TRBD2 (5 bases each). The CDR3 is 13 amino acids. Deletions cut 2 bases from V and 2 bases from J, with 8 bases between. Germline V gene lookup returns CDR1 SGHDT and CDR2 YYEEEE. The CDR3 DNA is TGTGCCAGCAGCTTTGGGGGAACCTACGAGCAGTACTTC. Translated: CASSFGGTYEQYF. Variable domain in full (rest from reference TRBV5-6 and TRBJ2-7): DAGVTQSPTHLIKTRGQQVTLRCSPKSGHDTVSWYQQALGQGPQFIFQYYEEEERQRGNFPDRFSGHQFPNYSSELNVNALLLGDSALYLCASSFGGTYEQYFGPGTRLTVT.

In DNA, the CDR3 is TGCGCCAGCAGCCAGACGGTAGCGGGGTTATCGGGCAATGAGCAGTTCTTC. Translated: CASSQTVAGLSGNEQFF. The J gene is TRBJ2-1, the V gene TRBV4-3; 8 bases fit TRBD2. The CDR3 contains 17 residues. The junction had 13 bases not matched to a gene; V was cut back by 3 bases and J by 6 bases. CDR1 is LGHNA, CDR2 YSLEER, per germline.

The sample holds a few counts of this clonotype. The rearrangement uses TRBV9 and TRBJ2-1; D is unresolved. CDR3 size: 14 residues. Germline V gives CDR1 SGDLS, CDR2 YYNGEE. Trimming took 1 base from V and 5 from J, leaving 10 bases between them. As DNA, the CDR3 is TGTGCCAGCAGCGTATTTGGCCCAAACAATGAGCAGTTCTTC. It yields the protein CASSVFGPNNEQFF.